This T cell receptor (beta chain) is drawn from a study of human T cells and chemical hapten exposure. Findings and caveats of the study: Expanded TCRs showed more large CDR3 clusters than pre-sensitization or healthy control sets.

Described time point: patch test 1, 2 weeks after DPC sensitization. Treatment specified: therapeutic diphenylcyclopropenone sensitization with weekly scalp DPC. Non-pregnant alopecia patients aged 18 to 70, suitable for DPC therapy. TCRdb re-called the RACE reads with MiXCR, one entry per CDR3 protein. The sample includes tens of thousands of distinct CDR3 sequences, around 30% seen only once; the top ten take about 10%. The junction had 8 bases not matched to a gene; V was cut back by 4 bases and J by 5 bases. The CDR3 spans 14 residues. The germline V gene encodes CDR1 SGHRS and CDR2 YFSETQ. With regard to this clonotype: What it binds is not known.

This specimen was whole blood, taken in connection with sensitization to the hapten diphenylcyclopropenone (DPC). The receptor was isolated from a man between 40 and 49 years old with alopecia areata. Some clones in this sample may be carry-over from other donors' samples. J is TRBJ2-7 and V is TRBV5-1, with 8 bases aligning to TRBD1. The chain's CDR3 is CASSTRQGYNEQYF. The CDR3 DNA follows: TGCGCCAGCAGCACCAGACAGGGGTATAACGAGCAGTACTTC.